This TCR beta chain was sequenced during a study of blood T cell repertoires in COVID-19. Study as a whole: Samples representing acute and convalescent COVID-19 were sourced from the United States, Italy and Spain.

Participant reports of clinical history set cohort assignment. As originally analysed: Amplified reference gene primers provided the basis for estimating nucleated cell counts. Produced via immunoSEQ multiplex PCR; TCRdb's table is partial and in-frame only. The V and J calls and clone size come from that table; D and trimming were worked out from the DNA. This sample has a few hundred thousand clones, with around 84% found just once. CDR1 is ENHRY, CDR2 SYGVKD, per germline. The V gene end was trimmed by 6 bases and the J gene end by 4 bases; junction bases not matched to a gene: 8. The CDR3 covers 15 residues.

The sequence came from a woman aged 40 to 50 with acute COVID-19. The sample consisted of PBMCs or T cells enriched from blood (not recorded which). The chain links TRBV10-3 to TRBJ1-5; 8 bases are shared with TRBD1. In nucleotides, the CDR3 is TGTGCCATCAGCCCGTTCGGGACAGGTAATCAGCCCCAGCATTTT. Translating gives CAISPFGTGNQPQHF.